One and the same sample provided the 9 T cell receptor beta chains below, sequenced in a study of vaccination effects on CD4 cells after COVID-19. Their antigens remain unidentified. Libraries were prepared by immunoSEQ multiplex PCR; TCRdb keeps only in-frame clonotypes and omits some of them. The table records approximately 12,000 clones, approximately 71% of them present only once. Before any sequencing was done, the ViraFEST assay used viral peptide pools to expand antigen-specific CD4+ T cells. Isolation of CD4+ T cells took place after 10 days of culture. Either the mRNA-1273 or the BNT162b2 vaccine was given to participants as two doses. Material: CD4+ T cells from PBMCs cultured with SARS-CoV-2 spike peptides, obtained after COVID-19 vaccination. All receptors derive from a human donor who received a COVID-19 vaccine.

J is TRBJ2-2 and V is TRBV4-1; 7 bases align to TRBD2. The trim removed 3 bases at V and 5 bases at J, leaving 0 bases unmatched. Germline V gene lookup returns CDR1 MGHRA and CDR2 YSYEKL. CDR3 length equals 13 residues. The CDR3 sequence is CASSQRGTGELFF. CDR3 nucleotides: TGCGCCAGCAGCCAGCGGGGGACCGGGGAGCTGTTTTTT.

This clone occurred once. The genes are TRBV30 and TRBJ1-5; D not resolved. The CDR3 is 15 residues long. Per germline, CDR1 GTSNPN and CDR2 SVGIG (reference sequence). V was pared by 2 bases and J by 2 bases, with 13 bases between. CDR3 bases: TGTGCCTGGAGTCGGGGAGGGTCTGGCAATCAGCCCCAGCATTTT. Protein: CAWSRGGSGNQPQHF.

The chain is built from TRBV7-2 and TRBJ2-1; D not certain. This CDR3 is built from 13 residues. CDR1 and CDR2 from the germline V gene are SGHTA and FQGNSA. The germline V and J ends were trimmed by 0 bases and 6 bases, with 6 bases remaining between them. CDR3 nucleotides: TGTGCCAGCAGCTTAGCTTTTAGCAATGAGCAGTTCTTC. This gives the protein CASSLAFSNEQFF.

The J gene is TRBJ1-2, the V gene TRBV7-9; no definite D call. The ends were cut back, 2 bases at V and 8 bases at J, with 18 bases in the middle. The CDR3 is 15 amino acids. Germline V gene lookup returns CDR1 SEHNR and CDR2 FQNEAQ (reference sequence). The CDR3 coding sequence is TGTGCCAGCAGCTTATCTACCCCTAGGAGTGAGGGCTACACCTTC. It is translated as CASSLSTPRSEGYTF.

This clone is termed medium-sized. The V and J genes are TRBV6-6 and TRBJ2-5; TRBD2 matches at 7 bases. J was trimmed by 4 bases and V by 10 bases; bases with no gene match: 9. This CDR3 has 13 residues. The germline V gene has CDR1 MNHNY and CDR2 SVGAGI (reference sequence). The CDR3 DNA follows: TGTGCCACTCTAGCGGACGGGGCAGAGACCCAGTACTTC. This sequence encodes CATLADGAETQYF.

This clone qualifies as large. The chain joins TRBV3-1 (or the pseudogene TRBV3-2) to TRBJ1-4; D gene unclear. Per germline, CDR1 LGHDT and CDR2 YNNKEL (reference sequence). V was clipped by 3 bases and J by 7 bases, with 3 bases between them. The CDR3 has 11 amino acids. CDR3 sequence (DNA): TGTGCCAGCAGCCACAGTGAAAAACTGTTTTTT. Its protein is CASSHSEKLFF.

The chain couples TRBV7-2 to TRBJ1-2; D gene ambiguous. The CDR3 loop spans 13 amino acids. The V end was cut by 2 bases, the J end by 5 bases, with 9 bases between. The V gene's germline CDR1 is SGHTA and CDR2 FQGNSA. The CDR3 spells CASSLFAEYGYTF. The DNA for the CDR3 is TGTGCCAGCAGCTTATTCGCGGAATATGGCTACACCTTC.

The chain joins TRBV6-2 or TRBV6-3 to TRBJ2-7; 12 bases align to TRBD2. The length of the CDR3 is 16 residues. Germline V lookup: CDR1 MNHEY, CDR2 SVGEGT. V was pared by 4 bases and J by 4 bases, with 8 bases of the junction left unmatched. The CDR3 is CASSSHGLAGQYEQYF. The CDR3 region has the DNA TGTGCCAGCAGTTCCCACGGACTAGCGGGACAATACGAGCAGTACTTC.

This chain links TRBV18 with TRBJ2-3; TRBD2 might be the D (5 bases). CDR1 is KGHSH and CDR2 is LQKENI in the germline V gene. There are 14 residues in the CDR3. V was cut by 0 bases and J by 3 bases, with 7 bases left in between. The CDR3 region is CASSPPVATDTQYF. CDR3 bases: TGTGCCAGCTCACCACCGGTAGCGACAGATACGCAGTATTTT.